These T cell receptor beta chains were read from a single sample in a study of human T cells and chemical hapten exposure. Each CDR3 protein gets one entry after TCRdb re-called the RACE reads with MiXCR. The sample includes roughly 380,000 distinct CDR3 sequences, just under 6.5% of them seen just once. Material: whole blood, obtained in connection with sensitization to the hapten diphenylcyclopropenone (DPC). The receptor source for this set is a woman under 30 with alopecia areata. Some clones in this sample may be carry-over from other donors' samples. Both conserved end residues are trimmed from each CDR3.

CDR3 protein,V gene,J gene
ASSFAGELF,TRBV5-1,TRBJ2-2
ASSLSGRNSNQPQH,TRBV28,TRBJ1-5
ASQLKEAGGSYNEQF,TRBV5-1,TRBJ2-1
ASSSYGGQGAKYEQY,TRBV28,TRBJ2-7
ASSRFAGTGELF,TRBV7-9,TRBJ2-2
ATQLLGDSNQPQH,TRBV2,TRBJ1-5
ASSNSPNEKLF,TRBV18,TRBJ1-4
ASSLQSSNPDTQY,TRBV7-2,TRBJ2-3
ASSDRGAEAF,TRBV12-3/TRBV12-4,TRBJ1-1
ASRGGRNQPQH,TRBV27,TRBJ1-5
SVLLDALPTEAF,TRBV29-1,TRBJ1-1
ASSYSQEWAGANVLT,TRBV6-2/TRBV6-3,TRBJ2-6
ASSSTGVEGGNTIY,TRBV7-6,TRBJ1-3
ASSLVIRAADTQY,TRBV7-2,TRBJ2-3
ASSYRDGAF,TRBV6-6,TRBJ1-1
ASSLPGTYEQY,TRBV5-1,TRBJ2-7
ASRIKGPPTMEQY,TRBV9,TRBJ2-7
ASRYRQGGNQPQH,TRBV27,TRBJ1-5
ASSLLGVVNQPQH,TRBV5-1,TRBJ1-5
ACSLAGPHTGEQY,TRBV7-9,TRBJ2-7
ASSLRGVDTQY,TRBV28,TRBJ2-3
ASSPSSINEQF,TRBV18,TRBJ2-1